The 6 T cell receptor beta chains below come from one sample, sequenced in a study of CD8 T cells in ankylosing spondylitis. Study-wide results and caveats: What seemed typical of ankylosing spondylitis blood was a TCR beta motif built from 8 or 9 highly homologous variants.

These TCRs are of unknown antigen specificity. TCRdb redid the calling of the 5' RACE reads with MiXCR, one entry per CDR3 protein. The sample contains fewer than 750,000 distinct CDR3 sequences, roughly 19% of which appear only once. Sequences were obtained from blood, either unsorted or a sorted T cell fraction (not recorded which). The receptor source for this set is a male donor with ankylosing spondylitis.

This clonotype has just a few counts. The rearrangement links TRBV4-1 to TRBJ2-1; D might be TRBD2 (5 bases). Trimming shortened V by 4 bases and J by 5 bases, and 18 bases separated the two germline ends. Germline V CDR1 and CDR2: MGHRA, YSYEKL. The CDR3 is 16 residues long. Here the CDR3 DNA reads TGCGCCAGCAGCCCAGAGGACCTTAGCGCGAACAATGAGCAGTTCTTC. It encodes CASSPEDLSANNEQFF.

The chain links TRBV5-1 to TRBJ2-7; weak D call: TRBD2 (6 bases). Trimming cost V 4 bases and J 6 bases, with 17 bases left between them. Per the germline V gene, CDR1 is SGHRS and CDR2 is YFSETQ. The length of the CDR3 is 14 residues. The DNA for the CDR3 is TGCGCCAGCAGCACCGAAGGAGGGTCGCCCGAGCAGTACTTC. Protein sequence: CASSTEGGSPEQYF.

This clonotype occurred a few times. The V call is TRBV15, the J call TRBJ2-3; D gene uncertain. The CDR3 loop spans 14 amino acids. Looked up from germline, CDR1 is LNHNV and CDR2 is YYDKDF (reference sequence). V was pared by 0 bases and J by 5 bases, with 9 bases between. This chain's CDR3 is CATSREGSGDTQYF. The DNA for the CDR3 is TGTGCCACCAGCAGAGAAGGGTCGGGAGATACGCAGTATTTT.

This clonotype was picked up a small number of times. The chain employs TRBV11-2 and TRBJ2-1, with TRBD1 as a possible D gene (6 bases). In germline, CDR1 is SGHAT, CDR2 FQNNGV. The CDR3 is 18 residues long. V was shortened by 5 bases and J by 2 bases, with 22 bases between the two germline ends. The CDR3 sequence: CASSPRHPSGAAYNEQFF. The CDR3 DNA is TGTGCCAGCAGCCCTAGACATCCATCAGGGGCGGCCTACAATGAGCAGTTCTTC. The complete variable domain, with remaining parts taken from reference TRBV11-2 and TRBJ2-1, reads EAGVAQSPRYKIIEKRQSVAFWCNPISGHATLYWYQQILGQGPKLLIQFQNNGVVDDSQLPKDRFSAERLKGVDSTLKIQPAKLEDSAVYLCASSPRHPSGAAYNEQFFGPGTRLTVL.

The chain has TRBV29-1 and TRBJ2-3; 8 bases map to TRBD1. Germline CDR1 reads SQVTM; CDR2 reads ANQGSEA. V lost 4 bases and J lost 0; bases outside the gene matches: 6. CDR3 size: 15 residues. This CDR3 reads CSVVLQGVSTDTQYF. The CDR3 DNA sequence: TGCAGCGTTGTGTTACAGGGGGTTAGCACAGATACGCAGTATTTT.

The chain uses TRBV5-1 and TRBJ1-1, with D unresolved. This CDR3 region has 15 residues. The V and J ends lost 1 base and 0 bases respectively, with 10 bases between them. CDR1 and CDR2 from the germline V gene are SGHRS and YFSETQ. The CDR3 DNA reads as TGCGCCAGCAGCTTGCTCCCGGTTATGAACACTGAAGCTTTCTTT. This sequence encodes CASSLLPVMNTEAFF.